The 15 T cell receptor beta chains presented below share a single source sample, sequenced in a study of human T cells and chemical hapten exposure. Each CDR3 protein is one row after TCRdb ran MiXCR on the RACE reads. The table has about 110,000 distinct CDR3 sequences, around 10% seen once. Noted time point: patch test 1, 2 weeks after DPC sensitization. Indicated treatment: therapeutic diphenylcyclopropenone sensitization with weekly scalp DPC. The starting material was whole blood, obtained in connection with sensitization to the hapten diphenylcyclopropenone (DPC). These receptors all stem from a woman aged 40 to 49 with alopecia areata. Some clones in this sample may be carry-over from other donors' samples.

The J gene is TRBJ2-1, the V gene TRBV4-3; D might be TRBD1 or TRBD2, each matching 6 bases. There are 17 residues in the CDR3. Germline V lookup: CDR1 LGHNA, CDR2 YSLEER. V was clipped by 4 bases and J by 8 bases, with 24 bases between them. The CDR3 loop reads CASSPNLPGARSYEQFF. CDR3 bases: TGCGCCAGCAGCCCGAACCTACCGGGGGCGCGTTCATATGAGCAGTTCTTC.

There are a few counts of this clonotype. This rearrangement joins TRBV15 to TRBJ2-5; TRBD1 matches at 7 bases. There are 16 residues in the CDR3. J was trimmed by 0 bases and V by 4 bases; bases with no gene match: 8. From germline, CDR1 is LNHNV and CDR2 YYDKDF (reference sequence). The CDR3 DNA reads TGTGCCACCAGCAAGCCGGGACAGAGACACCAAGAGACCCAGTACTTC. Protein sequence: CATSKPGQRHQETQYF.

This clonotype was detected many times. The V and J genes are TRBV7-9 and TRBJ1-1; D ambiguous. CDR1 and CDR2 from the germline V gene are SEHNR and FQNEAQ (reference sequence). V lost 5 bases to trimming and J lost 11 bases, with 21 bases between them. The CDR3 sequence is 14 residues long. Here the CDR3 reads CASSPQPAKPVAFF. The DNA of the CDR3 is TGTGCCAGCAGCCCGCAACCTGCTAAACCGGTGGCTTTCTTT.

This clonotype was picked up many times. The chain has TRBV5-5 and TRBJ1-2; no clear D. Trimming left V 3 bases short and J 3 bases short, with 9 bases between. The CDR3 extends over 13 amino acids. The germline V gene encodes CDR1 SGHKS and CDR2 YYEKEE (reference sequence). The DNA of the CDR3 is TGTGCCAGCAGCTCCTCGACGGACTATGGCTACACCTTC. This codes for CASSSSTDYGYTF. Together with reference TRBV5-5 and TRBJ1-2, the CDR3 gives the full variable domain: DAGVTQSPTHLIKTRGQQVTLRCSPISGHKSVSWYQQVLGQGPQFIFQYYEKEERGRGNFPDRFSARQFPNYSSELNVNALLLGDSALYLCASSSSTDYGYTFGSGTRLTVV.

This clonotype showed up many times. The junction does not match germline at one end; this may be a read error. The chain employs TRBV24-1 and TRBJ2-5; D gene ambiguous. Germline CDR1 KGHDR, CDR2 SFDVKD. This CDR3 spans 13 amino acids. The CDR3: CVTSDFKIWTQYF. CDR3 nucleotide sequence: TGTGTCACCAGTGATTTTAAGATTTGGACCCAGTACTTC.

This clonotype was detected ten times or more. The chain recombines TRBV7-2 with TRBJ2-3; 13 bases match TRBD2. CDR3 length: 16 amino acids. The J segment lost 3 bases and the V segment lost 2 bases, leaving 2 bases of the junction unmatched. Germline values: CDR1 SGHTA, CDR2 FQGNSA. CDR3 loop: CASSLQTSGRTDTQYF. Written as DNA, the CDR3 is TGTGCCAGCAGCTTACAGACTAGCGGGAGGACAGATACGCAGTATTTT. Together with reference TRBV7-2 and TRBJ2-3, the CDR3 gives the full variable domain: GAGVSQSPSNKVTEKGKDVELRCDPISGHTALYWYRQSLGQGLEFLIYFQGNSAPDKSGLPSDRFSAERTGGSVSTLTIQRTQQEDSAVYLCASSLQTSGRTDTQYFGPGTRLTVL.

The CDR3 loop reads CASSLAGGAYEQYF. The CDR3 DNA sequence: TGTGCCAGCAGCTTAGCCGGAGGGGCCTACGAGCAGTACTTC. The chain joins TRBV7-2 to TRBJ2-7; a weak D match, TRBD2 (6 bases). Looked up from germline, CDR1 is SGHTA and CDR2 is FQGNSA. Trimming took 0 bases from V and 2 from J, leaving 8 bases between them. This CDR3 has 14 amino acids.

This clonotype has a handful of counts. At one end the junction does not follow the germline gene, possibly because of a read error. The chain uses TRBV10-3 and TRBJ2-7; either TRBD1 or TRBD2 may fit D (7 bases each). The CDR3 runs to 16 residues. Germline CDR1 reads ENHRY; CDR2 reads SYGVKD. DNA for the CDR3: TGTGCCATCGGGGGGGGCTTCGGGACAGAAGTTAGTGACCCCCACTTC. Protein sequence: CAIGGGFGTEVSDPHF.

The rearrangement uses TRBV9 and TRBJ2-1, with D possibly being TRBD2 (7 bases). CDR1 is SGDLS, CDR2 YYNGEE, per germline. V was shortened by 4 bases and J by 9 bases, with 26 bases between the two germline ends. This CDR3 comprises 17 residues. DNA of the CDR3: TGTGCCAGCAGCCCCCGAGGGGGAGGGGCTGGGGGCCGTGAGCAGTTCTTC. This codes for CASSPRGGGAGGREQFF.

This clonotype was seen many times. The rearrangement uses TRBV12-3 or TRBV12-4 and TRBJ2-5, with D perhaps given as TRBD1 or TRBD2 (5 bases each). Trimming removed 6 bases at V and 5 bases at J, with 19 bases between. This CDR3 spans 15 amino acids. CDR3 coding DNA: TGTGCCAGCAGCCGTAGGGGACGGAACGGGGAGACCCAGTACTTC. This encodes CASSRRGRNGETQYF.

This clonotype was picked up a small number of times. V is TRBV7-9 and J is TRBJ2-1, with D possibly matching TRBD2 (6 bases). The germline CDR1 and CDR2 sequences are SEHNR and FQNEAQ (reference sequence). V dropped 2 bases and J dropped 0 bases, with 11 bases sitting between them. This CDR3 has 16 amino acids. CDR3 region: CASSLTAGNSYNEQFF. The CDR3 nucleotides are TGTGCCAGCAGCTTAACGGCGGGGAACTCCTACAATGAGCAGTTCTTC.

This clonotype has a count of ten or more. This chain connects TRBV18 to TRBJ2-2, with TRBD1 matching over 7 bases. Germline lookup yields CDR1 KGHSH and CDR2 LQKENI. The CDR3 sequence is 15 residues long. The ends lost 3 bases at V and 0 bases at J; junction bases unmatched: 1. The CDR3 DNA sequence: TGTGCCAGCTCACCGGGACAGTCGAACACCGGGGAGCTGTTTTTT. As protein: CASSPGQSNTGELFF.

The sample holds many counts of this clonotype. The rearrangement joins TRBV6-2 or TRBV6-3 to TRBJ2-6; TRBD1 matches at 9 bases. With 5 bases clipped from V and 0 bases from J, the junction kept 8 bases outside the gene matches. CDR1 and CDR2 (germline): MNHEY, SVGEGT. The CDR3 runs to 18 residues. The CDR3 spells CASSPPTGGGSGANVLTF. CDR3 DNA: TGTGCCAGCAGTCCACCGACAGGGGGTGGCTCTGGGGCCAACGTCCTGACTTTC.

The rearrangement uses TRBV25-1 and TRBJ1-4; a weak D match, TRBD1 (6 bases). The germline V gene has CDR1 MGHDK and CDR2 SYGVNS. The ends were cut back, 5 bases at V and 7 bases at J, with 17 bases in the middle. The CDR3 is 15 amino acids. CDR3 nucleotides: TGTGCCAGCAGTCCCCCTGGGGCAGGGGTTGAAAAACTGTTTTTT. Translating it yields CASSPPGAGVEKLFF.

A word on this clonotype: A clone one base away is much larger, so this may be a read error. V gene TRBV19 combines with J gene TRBJ2-7; 8 bases are a match to TRBD1. The CDR3 has 14 residues. Per germline, CDR1 LNHDA and CDR2 SQIVND (reference sequence). In DNA form, the CDR3 reads TGTGCCAGCACAACAGGGGGGAGCTCCTACGAGCGGTACTTC. This codes for CASTTGGSSYERYF.